The 16 T cell receptor beta chains reported below all come from one sample, sequenced in a study of human T cells and chemical hapten exposure (dated by TCRdb to about 2021). In light of the paper, this sample's time point label describes: patch test 1, 2 weeks after DPC sensitization. The treatment or condition label of this sample denotes: therapeutic diphenylcyclopropenone sensitization with weekly scalp DPC. The library came from RACE. The data were produced on a NextSeq 500. TCRdb ran its own pipeline on the public reads, namely fastp trimming at Q25 and MiXCR clone calling, and kept in-frame beta chains. When rows share a CDR3 protein, they turn into one entry using the most common DNA and genes. The sample yields 180,000 or so distinct CDR3 sequences; under 25% were counted once. The top ten clones comprise about 6.7% of the sample. The sample consisted of whole blood, taken in connection with sensitization to the hapten diphenylcyclopropenone (DPC). These receptor sequences come from a woman aged 45-60 years with alopecia areata. Some clones in this sample may be carry-over from other donors' samples.

This chain joins TRBV29-1 and TRBJ2-7, with 8 bases fitting TRBD1. The germline CDR1 and CDR2 sequences are SQVTM and ANQGSEA. V gave up 6 bases and J gave up 0 bases; unmatched junction bases: 4. The CDR3 covers 13 residues. As DNA, the CDR3 is TGCAGCGTCGAACAGGGGGGCTCCTACGAGCAGTACTTC. Protein sequence: CSVEQGGSYEQYF.

CDR3 in amino acids: CASSPSSGLAGVHEQFF. CDR3 nucleotide sequence: TGTGCCAGCTCACCATCGAGTGGGCTAGCGGGAGTCCATGAGCAGTTCTTC. This sequence joins TRBV18 and TRBJ2-1; 10 bases map to TRBD2. Trimming cost V 2 bases and J 8 bases; bases outside gene matches: 12. Germline CDR1 KGHSH, CDR2 LQKENI. The CDR3 is 17 residues long. The whole variable domain, filled in from reference TRBV18 and TRBJ2-1, reads NAGVMQNPRHLVRRRGQEARLRCSPMKGHSHVYWYRQLPEEGLKFMVYLQKENIIDESGMPKERFSAEFPKEGPSILRIQQVVRGDSAAYFCASSPSSGLAGVHEQFFGPGTRLTVL.

The chain carries TRBV10-3 and TRBJ1-1; unclear D gene. Trimming stripped 6 bases from V and 2 bases from J, with 19 bases between. The germline gives CDR1 ENHRY, CDR2 SYGVKD. The CDR3 runs 16 residues. CDR3 sequence (DNA): TGTGCCATCAGCCGAGTCGGTGAGGGAATAAACACTGAAGCTTTCTTT. Translation gives CAISRVGEGINTEAFF.

The chain has TRBV6-1 and TRBJ1-1; a possible D gene is TRBD1 (5 bases). The V end lost 4 bases, the J end lost 2 bases, and 11 bases lay between the germline ends. CDR3 size: 14 residues. Germline-derived CDR1 and CDR2 are MNHNS and SASEGT. CDR3 nucleotide sequence: TGTGCCAGCAGTGTCGACAGAACTAACACTGAAGCTTTCTTT. Translation: CASSVDRTNTEAFF.

This chain connects TRBV11-2 to TRBJ2-5, with 13 positions matching TRBD2. CDR1 and CDR2 from the germline V gene are SGHAT and FQNNGV. The length of the CDR3 is 16 residues. Trimming took 5 bases from V and 4 from J; bases not matched to a gene: 7. The CDR3 sequence: CASSLGTSGILETQYF. The DNA of the CDR3 is TGTGCCAGCAGCCTTGGGACTAGCGGGATTTTAGAGACCCAGTACTTC.

V gene TRBV29-1 combines with J gene TRBJ2-1; 14 positions match TRBD2. There are 16 residues in the CDR3. CDR1 and CDR2 (germline): SQVTM, ANQGSEA. The ends lost 8 bases at V and 1 base at J; junction bases unmatched: 7. CDR3 DNA: TGCAGCCTGGGACTAGCGGGAGCGGCGTCCTACAATGAGCAGTTCTTC. It encodes CSLGLAGAASYNEQFF.

This clonotype was seen a few times. This rearrangement joins TRBV28 to TRBJ2-7; 9 positions agree with TRBD2. CDR1 is MDHEN and CDR2 is SYDVKM in the germline V gene. With V trimmed by 5 bases and J by 6 bases, 11 bases remained unmatched. This CDR3 is built from 15 residues. CDR3 residues: CASSLQRGGRAEQYF. DNA for the CDR3: TGTGCCAGCAGTCTTCAACGGGGCGGGAGGGCCGAGCAGTACTTC.

V and J are TRBV27 and TRBJ1-4; D is ambiguous. The CDR3 sequence is 13 residues long. V lost 4 bases, J lost 4 bases, and 7 bases lay in between. Germline loops: CDR1 MNHEY, CDR2 SMNVEV (reference sequence). The CDR3 sequence is CASSSPYNEKLFF. CDR3 nucleotide sequence: TGTGCCAGCAGTTCCCCGTATAATGAAAAACTGTTTTTT.

CDR3 residues: CSFRTGSNEKLFF. The CDR3 nucleotides read TGCAGCTTCCGGACAGGGAGTAATGAAAAACTGTTTTTT. The genes are TRBV29-1 and TRBJ1-4, with TRBD1 matching over 8 bases. From germline, CDR1 is SQVTM and CDR2 ANQGSEA. The V gene end was trimmed by 8 bases and the J gene end by 4 bases; junction bases not matched to a gene: 6. The length of the CDR3 is 13 residues.

The V gene is TRBV11-3, the J gene TRBJ2-1; 7 bases match TRBD2. The J segment lost 8 bases and the V segment lost 3 bases, leaving 13 bases of the junction unmatched. The CDR3 contains 16 residues. From germline, CDR1 is SGHNT and CDR2 YENEEA. This chain's CDR3 is CASSLSVSGRRYEQFF. CDR3 coding DNA: TGTGCCAGCAGCTTGTCTGTGTCCGGGAGGAGATATGAGCAGTTCTTC.

This clonotype showed up just a few times. This chain uses TRBV12-3 or TRBV12-4 with TRBJ2-7; TRBD2 aligns across 7 bases. V gave up 3 bases and J gave up 3 bases; unmatched junction bases: 5. The length of the CDR3 is 14 residues. DNA of the CDR3: TGTGCCAGCAGTTTTGGGGGAGGGCTCTACGAGCAGTACTTC. Its protein product is CASSFGGGLYEQYF.

The chain has TRBV16 and TRBJ2-2; 12 nucleotides line up with TRBD2. J lost 7 bases, V lost 5 bases, and 8 bases had no gene match. The CDR3 is 16 amino acids. Germline CDR1 KGHSY, CDR2 FQNENV. The CDR3 DNA sequence: TGTGCCAGCAGCGAACGACTAGCGGGAGCCGGCGGGGAGCTGTTTTTT. Protein product: CASSERLAGAGGELFF.

A few counts support this clonotype. J is TRBJ1-4 and V is TRBV12-3 or TRBV12-4; D is ambiguous. The CDR3 spans 12 residues. Trimming cost V 4 bases and J 10 bases, with 10 bases left between them. The CDR3 nucleotides are TGTGCCAGCAGTTCCACCTTTGGAAAACTGTTTTTT. This translates into CASSSTFGKLFF.

The rearrangement joins TRBV18 to TRBJ1-2; TRBD1 is a possible D gene (5 bases). The germline V and J ends were trimmed by 4 bases and 4 bases, with 22 bases remaining between them. This CDR3 is 17 amino acids long. Germline V gives CDR1 KGHSH, CDR2 LQKENI. DNA for the CDR3: TGTGCCAGCTCACAGACGCTTATGATGGGGGAAATCTATGGCTACACCTTC. Translation gives CASSQTLMMGEIYGYTF.

The chain joins TRBV3-1 to TRBJ1-3; no reliable D call. V lost 5 bases, J lost 2 bases, and 7 bases lay in between. This CDR3 region has 13 residues. Germline CDR1 and CDR2: LGHDT and YNNKEL (reference sequence). CDR3 region: CASSEKPGNTIYF. CDR3 coding DNA: TGTGCCAGCAGCGAGAAGCCTGGAAACACCATATATTTT.

This rearrangement joins TRBV7-9 to TRBJ1-6; TRBD1 matches 10 bases. This CDR3 spans 14 amino acids. V shed 4 bases and J 10 bases; nucleotides not matched to a gene: 4. The germline V gene encodes CDR1 SEHNR and CDR2 FQNEAQ (reference sequence). Here the CDR3 reads CASSSGTGVSPLHF. DNA for the CDR3: TGTGCCAGCAGCTCCGGGACAGGGGTCTCACCCCTCCACTTT.